These T cell receptor beta chains were read from a single sample in a study of vaccination effects on CD4 cells after COVID-19. Sequencing used immunoSEQ multiplex PCR; TCRdb keeps in-frame clones, though not all of them. The sample shows 50,000 to 60,000 clones, 60% to 85% of them seen only once. These TCRs' antigens remain unknown. The sequencing here drew on CD4+ T cells from PBMCs cultured without peptide, taken before COVID-19 vaccination. All receptors come from a human donor who received a COVID-19 vaccine. Both conserved end residues are part of each CDR3. A D gene is named only where the DNA matches it firmly. Some rows mark clone size as missing; the rest say once, few, many or name a class of expanded clone.

d_gene	v_gene	abundance	j_gene	CDR3aa	CDR3nt
TRBD1	TRBV6-1	NA	TRBJ1-2	CASSEYRGSEEAYGYTF	TGTGCCAGCAGTGAATACAGGGGTAGTGAAGAAGCTTATGGCTACACCTTC
TRBD1	TRBV12-3/TRBV12-4	once	TRBJ1-1	CASSLRQGRVGFF	TGTGCCAGCAGTTTGCGACAGGGAAGGGTTGGCTTCTTT
NA	TRBV3-1/TRBV3-2	NA	TRBJ1-1	CASSQGHRADTEAFF	TGTGCCAGCAGCCAGGGCCACAGGGCAGACACTGAAGCTTTCTTT
TRBD1	TRBV6-5	NA	TRBJ2-5	CASRLRGRRETQYF	TGTGCCAGCCGCCTCAGGGGGCGCAGGGAGACCCAGTACTTC
NA	TRBV24-1	NA	TRBJ2-2	CATSDLRDNTGELFF	TGTGCCACCAGTGATTTGAGGGACAACACCGGGGAGCTGTTTTTT
NA	TRBV6-1	NA	TRBJ1-4	CASSENRLSHSTNEKLFF	TGTGCCAGCAGTGAAAACAGGTTGAGTCACAGCACTAATGAAAAACTGTTTTTT
NA	TRBV7-8	once	TRBJ2-2	CASSLQRNTGELFF	TGTGCCAGCAGCTTGCAACGGAACACCGGGGAGCTGTTTTTT
NA	TRBV6-5	NA	TRBJ1-2	CASWDYGYTF	TGTGCCAGCTGGGACTATGGCTACACCTTC
TRBD1	TRBV4-1	NA	TRBJ2-6	CASSQGGKRGQGLSGANVLTF	TGCGCCAGCAGCCAAGGGGGTAAGCGGGGACAGGGTCTCTCTGGGGCCAACGTCCTGACTTTC
TRBD1	TRBV24-1	few	TRBJ2-1	CATSDPGGQGRNEQFF	TGTGCCACCAGTGACCCCGGGGGACAGGGAAGGAATGAGCAGTTCTTC
NA	TRBV18	once	TRBJ1-1	CASSRDRSNTEAFF	TGTGCCAGCTCCCGTGACAGGTCGAACACTGAAGCTTTCTTT
NA	TRBV5-1	NA	TRBJ1-2	CASSLTGIEDGYTF	TGCGCCAGCAGCTTGACAGGGATTGAGGATGGCTACACCTTC
TRBD1	TRBV27	NA	TRBJ1-1	CASSLRQGEAEAFF	TGTGCCAGCAGTTTACGACAGGGCGAGGCTGAAGCTTTCTTT
NA	TRBV7-2	NA	TRBJ2-3	CASREGDTQYF	TGTGCCAGCAGGGAGGGGGATACGCAGTATTTT
TRBD1	TRBV2	NA	TRBJ1-3	CASSESGTGGAGNTIYF	TGTGCCAGCAGTGAATCGGGGACAGGGGGCGCCGGAAACACCATATATTTT
TRBD1	TRBV5-8	NA	TRBJ2-2	CASSTGQGVNTGELFF	TGTGCCAGCAGCACGGGACAGGGGGTGAACACCGGGGAGCTGTTTTTT
NA	TRBV29-1	NA	TRBJ2-3	CSVEIGDSTDTQYF	TGCAGCGTTGAAATCGGTGACTCCACAGATACGCAGTATTTT
TRBD2	TRBV25-1	NA	TRBJ2-2	CASSSPGLANTGELFF	TGTGCCAGCAGTAGTCCGGGACTAGCTAACACCGGGGAGCTGTTTTTT
NA	TRBV19	few	TRBJ1-5	CASTPTGGATSQPQHF	TGTGCCAGTACCCCGACGGGGGGGGCAACCAGTCAGCCCCAGCATTTT
TRBD2	TRBV5-1	NA	TRBJ2-5	CASSSNRGGAKETQYF	TGCGCCAGCAGCTCGAACCGCGGGGGGGCAAAAGAGACCCAGTACTTC
NA	TRBV10-3	NA	TRBJ2-3	CAISEFGTPSTDTQYF	TGTGCCATCAGTGAATTCGGGACACCGAGCACAGATACGCAGTATTTT
TRBD1	TRBV9	NA	TRBJ1-4	CASSAGQGTTNEKLFF	TGTGCCAGCAGCGCCGGACAGGGCACAACTAATGAAAAACTGTTTTTT
NA	TRBV5-1	NA	TRBJ2-2	CASSTGTTNTGELFF	TGCGCCAGCAGCACCGGGACAACGAACACCGGGGAGCTGTTTTTT
NA	TRBV29-1	NA	TRBJ2-5	CSVEDPRARQETQYF	TGCAGCGTTGAAGATCCAAGGGCGCGACAAGAGACCCAGTACTTC
TRBD1	TRBV2	NA	TRBJ1-2	CASKQGAGYGYTF	TGTGCCAGCAAGCAGGGGGCGGGGTATGGCTACACCTTC
NA	TRBV13	NA	TRBJ2-3	CASSFPGRTDTQYF	TGTGCCAGCAGCTTTCCAGGGCGCACAGATACGCAGTATTTT
NA	TRBV7-3	once	TRBJ2-5	CASSQTGFGQETQYF	TGTGCCAGCAGTCAGACAGGATTCGGTCAAGAGACCCAGTACTTC
NA	TRBV11-2	NA	TRBJ1-2	CASSSNRALNYGYTF	TGTGCCAGCAGCTCCAACAGGGCTCTTAACTATGGCTACACCTTC
TRBD1	TRBV30	few	TRBJ1-2	CAWNGQGYYGYTF	TGTGCCTGGAACGGACAGGGATACTATGGCTACACCTTC
NA	TRBV10-3	NA	TRBJ1-1	CAISDPGRRNTEAFF	TGTGCCATCAGTGATCCGGGACGGAGGAACACTGAAGCTTTCTTT
TRBD1	TRBV19	NA	TRBJ1-2	CASSTGQVYNGYTF	TGTGCCAGTAGTACTGGACAGGTTTACAATGGCTACACCTTC
TRBD1	TRBV7-9	NA	TRBJ1-6	CASSRGTALLSPLHF	TGTGCCAGCAGCCGGGGGACAGCTTTACTTTCACCCCTCCACTTT
NA	TRBV30	NA	TRBJ1-2	CAWAGGGYGYTF	TGTGCCTGGGCTGGGGGGGGCTATGGCTACACCTTC
NA	TRBV10-1	NA	TRBJ2-3	CASSESLGDTQYF	TGCGCCAGCAGTGAGTCCTTGGGTGATACGCAGTATTTT
NA	TRBV10-3	NA	TRBJ2-5	CAISEAGSRAGETQYF	TGTGCCATCAGTGAGGCGGGCTCAAGGGCCGGGGAGACCCAGTACTTC
NA	TRBV14	NA	TRBJ1-2	CASSQDTNRYTF	TGTGCCAGCAGCCAAGATACGAACAGGTACACCTTC
NA	TRBV7-3	NA	TRBJ2-1	CASSFLGTQDNEQFF	TGTGCCAGCAGCTTCCTTGGGACACAGGACAATGAGCAGTTCTTC
NA	TRBV3-1/TRBV3-2	NA	TRBJ2-1	CASSQDYSWGATNEQFF	TGTGCCAGCAGCCAAGATTATAGCTGGGGGGCCACGAATGAGCAGTTCTTC
NA	TRBV9	NA	TRBJ2-2	CASSVSLGTGELFF	TGTGCCAGCAGCGTAAGCCTGGGCACCGGGGAGCTGTTTTTT
NA	TRBV5-5	NA	TRBJ1-6	CASSLGLLGRGRSPLHF	TGTGCCAGCAGCTTAGGACTCCTGGGCAGGGGAAGATCACCCCTCCACTTT
NA	TRBV5-4	NA	TRBJ2-3	CASSLVSGAGTDTQYF	TGTGCCAGCAGCTTGGTTTCGGGGGCCGGCACAGATACGCAGTATTTT
NA	TRBV5-8	NA	TRBJ2-5	CASSSRETQYF	TGTGCCAGCAGCTCCCGTGAGACCCAGTACTTC
TRBD2	TRBV9	NA	TRBJ2-3	CASSSTQLAGPTDTQYF	TGTGCCAGCAGCTCAACCCAACTAGCGGGGCCCACAGATACGCAGTATTTT
NA	TRBV6-5	NA	TRBJ2-4	CASSYAPPPGDIQYF	TGTGCCAGCAGTTACGCGCCCCCACCGGGGGACATTCAGTACTTC
NA	TRBV21-1	NA	TRBJ1-2	CASSKAGRLYGYTF	TGTGCCAGCAGCAAAGCAGGGAGGCTTTATGGCTACACCTTC
NA	TRBV18	NA	TRBJ2-2	CASSPKNRNTGELFF	TGTGCCAGCTCACCTAAAAACAGGAACACCGGGGAGCTGTTTTTT
NA	TRBV2	NA	TRBJ2-2	CASSVGPTPGELFF	TGTGCCAGCAGTGTAGGGCCCACCCCCGGGGAGCTGTTTTTT